This T cell receptor beta chain originates from a study of blood T cell repertoires in COVID-19. Only in-frame clones appear in the TCRdb table, and some are missing; sequencing was by immunoSEQ multiplex PCR. The sample lists around 120,000 clones, roughly 71% occurring once. Per the germline V gene, CDR1 is SNHLY and CDR2 is FYNNEI. This CDR3 has 13 residues. The V end lost 10 bases, the J end lost 6 bases, and 19 bases lay between the germline ends. The sequence came from a man older than 75 with acute or convalescent COVID-19. The chain has TRBV2 and TRBJ2-7; D unresolved. The sequenced material came from peripheral blood. The CDR3 protein is CATRLQMSSEQYF. The CDR3 region has the DNA TGTGCCACCCGACTCCAGATGAGCTCCGAGCAGTACTTC.